This entry lists 22 T cell receptor beta chains sequenced from one sample in a study of cytomegalovirus exposure and HLA in healthy donors. Here immunoSEQ multiplex PCR was the method, and the copy in TCRdb shows in-frame clones only, minus some. The sample records fewer than 250,000 clones, around four fifths being singletons. The source material was PBMCs. Receptor source: a woman aged 25 to 45 in good health and CMV-seropositive.

This clone has a single count. The gene calls are TRBV30 and TRBJ1-1; TRBD1 matches 9 bases. The CDR3 length is 13 residues. Germline lookup yields CDR1 GTSNPN and CDR2 SVGIG (reference sequence). V lost 7 bases to trimming and J lost 1 base; unmatched junction nucleotides: 4. The CDR3 is CAFYRGPNTEAFF. CDR3 nucleotides: TGTGCCTTTTACAGGGGGCCGAACACTGAAGCTTTCTTT.

The V gene is TRBV30, the J gene TRBJ1-1; 8 bases fit TRBD1. The germline CDR1 and CDR2 sequences are GTSNPN and SVGIG (reference sequence). V dropped 0 bases and J dropped 6; count of bases not matched to a gene: 6. The CDR3 runs 14 residues. CDR3 sequence: CAWSVGTGVPEAFF. The CDR3, as DNA: TGTGCCTGGAGTGTAGGGACAGGCGTCCCTGAAGCTTTCTTT.

The chain links TRBV4-1 to TRBJ2-7, with 8 nucleotides matching TRBD1. V shed 1 base and J 3 bases; nucleotides not matched to a gene: 8. This CDR3 comprises 16 residues. CDR1 MGHRA and CDR2 YSYEKL come from the germline V gene. CDR3 amino acids: CASSQALQGAGYEQYF. In nucleotides, the CDR3 is TGCGCCAGCAGCCAAGCCCTTCAGGGGGCTGGCTACGAGCAGTACTTC.

The chain carries TRBV5-4 and TRBJ2-7; D is perhaps TRBD1 or TRBD2 (5 bases each). Germline V gene lookup returns CDR1 SGHNT and CDR2 YYREEE (reference sequence). The germline V and J ends were trimmed by 4 bases and 3 bases, with 17 bases remaining between them. The CDR3 covers 15 residues. This CDR3 is CASSTDPGPDYEQYF. The CDR3 DNA is TGTGCCAGCAGCACGGACCCGGGACCCGACTACGAGCAGTACTTC.

The V gene is TRBV11-3, the J gene TRBJ2-7; the D gene is possibly TRBD2 (6 bases). V shed 4 bases and J shed 0 bases, with 10 bases lying between them. The CDR3 sequence is 14 residues long. Germline V CDR1 and CDR2: SGHNT, YENEEA. CDR3 coding DNA: TGTGCCAGCAGCTCCTGGGAGGTCTCCTACGAGCAGTACTTC. Translating gives CASSSWEVSYEQYF.

The chain uses TRBV30 and TRBJ2-2; D gene ambiguous. The V end lost 0 bases, the J end lost 1 base, and 9 bases lay between the germline ends. This CDR3 comprises 15 residues. Germline CDR1 GTSNPN, CDR2 SVGIG (reference sequence). DNA of the CDR3: TGTGCCTGGAGTGTACGGACCCTGAACACCGGGGAGCTGTTTTTT. Protein product: CAWSVRTLNTGELFF. Full variable domain (outside the CDR3, taken from reference TRBV30 and TRBJ2-2): SQTIHQWPATLVQPVGSPLSLECTVEGTSNPNLYWYRQAAGRGLQLLFYSVGIGQISSEVPQNLSASRPQDRQFILSSKKLLLSDSGFYLCAWSVRTLNTGELFFGEGSRLTVL.

CDR3 region: CASSLAGSNTQYF. The CDR3 DNA reads as TGCGCCAGCAGCTTGGCCGGGAGCAATACGCAGTATTTT. The chain has TRBV5-1 and TRBJ2-3; a weak D match, TRBD2 (6 bases). The CDR3 length is 13 residues. Germline assignment: CDR1 SGHRS and CDR2 YFSETQ. The germline V and J ends were trimmed by 0 bases and 7 bases, with 9 bases remaining between them.

V is TRBV28 and J is TRBJ2-7, with 10 nucleotides matching TRBD1. The CDR3 sequence is 14 residues long. The junction had 7 bases not matched to a gene; V was cut back by 6 bases and J by 5 bases. Per germline, CDR1 MDHEN and CDR2 SYDVKM. Here the CDR3 DNA reads TGTGCCAGCAGACACCGACAGGGGGCTCACGAGCAGTACTTC. As protein: CASRHRQGAHEQYF.

This sequence joins TRBV6-5 and TRBJ1-1; D is undetermined. Germline V gene data show CDR1 as MNHEY and CDR2 as SVGAGI. CDR3 size: 15 residues. Between the trimmed V and J ends, which lost 0 bases and 4 bases, there was a span of 12 bases. The CDR3 nucleotides read TGTGCCAGCAGTTACTCGAAAAGCCCGGGCACTGAAGCTTTCTTT. Translation: CASSYSKSPGTEAFF.

V usage is TRBV6-1 and J usage is TRBJ1-4; possible D gene TRBD1, 6 bases. Per the germline V gene, CDR1 is MNHNS and CDR2 is SASEGT. Trimming took off 2 bases at V and 3 bases at J, with 7 bases between the two ends. This CDR3 comprises 14 residues. The CDR3 nucleotides read TGTGCCAGCAGTGAACAGGGGTCTAATGAAAAACTGTTTTTT. This gives the protein CASSEQGSNEKLFF.

The chain combines TRBV10-1 with TRBJ2-3; D is ambiguous. Germline CDR1 reads WNHNN; CDR2 reads SYGVQD (reference sequence). Deletions cut 7 bases from V and 4 bases from J, with 9 bases between. This CDR3 has 12 amino acids. The CDR3 DNA reads as TGCGCCAGCAAGGGAACAGCAGATACGCAGTATTTT. It yields the protein CASKGTADTQYF.

A single count supports this clone. The chain combines TRBV7-9 with TRBJ2-3; D not resolved. The length of the CDR3 is 16 residues. Germline V gene sequence: CDR1 SEHNR, CDR2 FQNEAQ (reference sequence). V was clipped by 4 bases and J by 6 bases, with 20 bases between them. CDR3: CASSSYPADREDTQYF. The CDR3 DNA follows: TGTGCCAGCAGCTCTTATCCCGCGGACCGAGAGGATACGCAGTATTTT.

The V call is TRBV9, the J call TRBJ1-3; D remains ambiguous. With 4 bases removed from V and 4 bases from J, the gap between germline ends came to 12 bases. The germline V gene has CDR1 SGDLS and CDR2 YYNGEE. The CDR3 covers 14 residues. CDR3 loop: CASSPERAGNTIYF. The CDR3 nucleotides are TGTGCCAGCAGCCCAGAGCGGGCGGGAAACACCATATATTTT.

The chain joins TRBV29-1 to TRBJ2-7; 7 positions match TRBD1. The CDR3 runs 13 residues. V lost 4 bases, J lost 4 bases, and 7 bases stayed unmatched. Germline CDR1 reads SQVTM; CDR2 reads ANQGSEA. CDR3 sequence reads: CSVARDRPYEQYF. The CDR3 region has the DNA TGCAGCGTTGCCCGGGACAGACCGTACGAGCAGTACTTC.

V usage is TRBV4-3 and J usage is TRBJ2-1; tentatively, D is TRBD1 or TRBD2 (5 bases each). The CDR3 is 16 residues long. Germline V lookup: CDR1 LGHNA, CDR2 YSLEER. V was clipped by 1 base and J by 0 bases, with 10 bases between them. DNA for the CDR3: TGCGCCAGCAGCCAAGTCTGGGGGACCTCCTACAATGAGCAGTTCTTC. Translated: CASSQVWGTSYNEQFF.

The chain is built from TRBV4-3 and TRBJ2-2; D is uncertain. Trimming removed 0 bases at V and 4 bases at J, with 6 bases between. There are 14 residues in the CDR3. From germline, CDR1 is LGHNA and CDR2 YSLEER. This CDR3 is CASSQEARTGELFF. The CDR3, as DNA: TGCGCCAGCAGCCAAGAAGCGCGCACCGGGGAGCTGTTTTTT.

The chain has TRBV6-5 and TRBJ2-5, with a tentative D call TRBD2 (5 bases). The germline V gene has CDR1 MNHEY and CDR2 SVGAGI. With 10 bases removed from V and 0 bases from J, the gap between germline ends came to 15 bases. This CDR3 contains 14 residues. CDR3 amino acids: CATGDVGDQETQYF. CDR3 bases: TGTGCCACAGGCGACGTCGGGGACCAAGAGACCCAGTACTTC.

The chain recombines TRBV5-1 with TRBJ2-1, with 9 bases fitting TRBD2. The CDR3 loop spans 17 amino acids. CDR1 SGHRS and CDR2 YFSETQ come from the germline V gene. J lost 6 bases, V lost 0 bases, and 10 bases had no gene match. CDR3 in DNA: TGCGCCAGCAGCTTGGTCAGGGCTAGCGGGAAGGGCAATGAGCAGTTCTTC. This codes for CASSLVRASGKGNEQFF.

The chain recombines TRBV30 with TRBJ1-4; 8 bases are shared with TRBD1. This CDR3 contains 13 residues. Germline V gene lookup returns CDR1 GTSNPN and CDR2 SVGIG (reference sequence). J gave up 8 bases and V 3 bases, and 5 bases lay outside the gene matches. CDR3 sequence: CAWSQGAGEKLFF. CDR3 DNA sequence: TGTGCCTGGAGCCAGGGGGCAGGGGAAAAACTGTTTTTT.

The chain recombines TRBV15 with TRBJ1-2; D might be TRBD1 (6 bases). The V and J ends lost 5 bases and 2 bases respectively, with 18 bases between them. This CDR3 region has 16 residues. Germline loops: CDR1 LNHNV, CDR2 YYDKDF (reference sequence). CDR3 DNA: TGTGCCACCAGCCAAAAAAGACAGGACCCAAACTATGGCTACACCTTC. It codes for CATSQKRQDPNYGYTF.

The CDR3: CASSLGTDWANVLTF. As DNA, the CDR3 is TGTGCCAGCAGCCTCGGGACGGATTGGGCCAACGTCCTGACTTTC. The rearrangement links TRBV5-4 to TRBJ2-6; D could derive from TRBD1 or TRBD2 (5 bases each). The ends were cut back, 4 bases at V and 5 bases at J, with 13 bases in the middle. Germline CDR1 is SGHNT and CDR2 is YYREEE (reference sequence). The CDR3 runs 15 residues.

V and J are TRBV6-5 and TRBJ2-1; 9 nucleotides align to TRBD1. J gave up 6 bases and V 2 bases, and 5 bases lay outside the gene matches. Germline assignment: CDR1 MNHEY and CDR2 SVGAGI. The CDR3 covers 15 residues. CDR3: CASSYRGTGRNEQFF. In nucleotides, the CDR3 is TGTGCCAGCAGTTACCGTGGGACAGGGCGCAATGAGCAGTTCTTC.